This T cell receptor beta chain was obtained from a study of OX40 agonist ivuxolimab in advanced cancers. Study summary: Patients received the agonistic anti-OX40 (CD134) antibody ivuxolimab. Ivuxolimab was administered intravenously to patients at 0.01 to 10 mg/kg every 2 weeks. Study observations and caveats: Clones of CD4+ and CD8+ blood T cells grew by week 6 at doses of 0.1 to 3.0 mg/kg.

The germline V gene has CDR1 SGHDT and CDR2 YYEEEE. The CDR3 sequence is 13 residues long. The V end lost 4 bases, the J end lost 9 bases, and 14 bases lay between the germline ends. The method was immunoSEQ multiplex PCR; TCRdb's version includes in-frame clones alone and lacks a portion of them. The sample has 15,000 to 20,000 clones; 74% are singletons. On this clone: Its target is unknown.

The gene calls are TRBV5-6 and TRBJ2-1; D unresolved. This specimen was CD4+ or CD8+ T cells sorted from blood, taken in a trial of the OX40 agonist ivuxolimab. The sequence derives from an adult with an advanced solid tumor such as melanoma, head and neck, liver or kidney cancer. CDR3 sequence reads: CASSGGRLSEQFF. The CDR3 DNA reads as TGTGCCAGCAGCGGCGGAAGGCTTAGTGAGCAGTTCTTC.